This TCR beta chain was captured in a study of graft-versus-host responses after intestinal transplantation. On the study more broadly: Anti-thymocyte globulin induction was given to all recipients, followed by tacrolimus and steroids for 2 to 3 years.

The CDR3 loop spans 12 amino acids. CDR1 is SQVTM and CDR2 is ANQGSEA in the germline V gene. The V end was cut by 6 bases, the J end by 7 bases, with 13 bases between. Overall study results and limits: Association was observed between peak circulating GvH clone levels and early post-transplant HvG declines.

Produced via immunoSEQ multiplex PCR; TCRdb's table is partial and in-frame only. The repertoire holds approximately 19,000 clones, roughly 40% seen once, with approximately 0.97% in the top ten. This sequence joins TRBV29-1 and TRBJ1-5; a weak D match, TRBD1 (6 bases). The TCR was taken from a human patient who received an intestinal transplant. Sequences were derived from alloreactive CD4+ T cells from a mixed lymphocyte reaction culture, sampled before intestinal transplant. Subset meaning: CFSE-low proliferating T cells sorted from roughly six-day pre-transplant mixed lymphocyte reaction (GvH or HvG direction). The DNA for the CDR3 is TGCAGCGTACAACAGGGTCGGCAGCCCCAGCATTTT. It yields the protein CSVQQGRQPQHF.